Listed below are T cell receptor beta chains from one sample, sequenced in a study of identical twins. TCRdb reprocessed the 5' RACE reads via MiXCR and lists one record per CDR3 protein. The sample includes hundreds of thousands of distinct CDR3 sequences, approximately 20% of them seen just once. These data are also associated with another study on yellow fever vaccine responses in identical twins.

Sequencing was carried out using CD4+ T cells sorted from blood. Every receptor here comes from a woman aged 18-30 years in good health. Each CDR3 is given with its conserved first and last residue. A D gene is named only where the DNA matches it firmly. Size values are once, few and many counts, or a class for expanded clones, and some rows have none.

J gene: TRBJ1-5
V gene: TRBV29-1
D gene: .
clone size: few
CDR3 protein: CSVGPPNQPQHF
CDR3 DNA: TGCAGCGTTGGTCCACCCAATCAGCCCCAGCATTTT

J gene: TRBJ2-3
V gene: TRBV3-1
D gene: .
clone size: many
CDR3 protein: CASSRRTDTQYF
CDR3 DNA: TGTGCCAGTAGTCGGCGCACAGATACGCAGTATTTT

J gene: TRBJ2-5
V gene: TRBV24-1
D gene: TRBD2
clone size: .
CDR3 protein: CATSDLGLAGEETQYF
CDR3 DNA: TGTGCCACCAGTGATCTAGGACTAGCGGGAGAAGAGACCCAGTACTTC

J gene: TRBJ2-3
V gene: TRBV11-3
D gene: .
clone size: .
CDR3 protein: CASSRAAADTQYF
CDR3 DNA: TGTGCCAGCAGCCGCGCAGCAGCAGATACGCAGTATTTT

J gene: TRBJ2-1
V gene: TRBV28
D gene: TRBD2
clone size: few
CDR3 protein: CASSPHSGGYNNEQFF
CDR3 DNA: TGTGCCAGCAGTCCTCATAGCGGGGGGTACAACAATGAGCAGTTCTTC

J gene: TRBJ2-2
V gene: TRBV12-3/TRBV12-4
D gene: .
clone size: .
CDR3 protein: CASSLAASARSGGELFF
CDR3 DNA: TGTGCCAGCAGTTTAGCTGCTAGCGCCAGATCGGGCGGGGAGCTGTTTTTT

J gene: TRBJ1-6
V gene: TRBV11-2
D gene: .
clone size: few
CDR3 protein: CASSRLGDNSPLHF
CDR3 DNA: TGTGCCAGCAGCCGCTTGGGGGATAATTCACCCCTCCACTTT

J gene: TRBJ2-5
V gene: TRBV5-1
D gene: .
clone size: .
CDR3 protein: CASSLVSAGKETQYF
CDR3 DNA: TGCGCCAGCAGCTTGGTTTCAGCAGGGAAAGAGACCCAGTACTTC

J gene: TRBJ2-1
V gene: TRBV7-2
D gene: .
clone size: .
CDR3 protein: CASSSPAINEQFF
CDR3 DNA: TGTGCCAGCAGCTCCCCAGCCATCAATGAGCAGTTCTTC

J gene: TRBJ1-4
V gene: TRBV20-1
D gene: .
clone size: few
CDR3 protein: CSARGRVGEKLFF
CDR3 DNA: TGCAGTGCTAGGGGGAGGGTCGGAGAAAAACTGTTTTTT

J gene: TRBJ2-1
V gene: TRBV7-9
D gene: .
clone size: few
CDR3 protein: CASSLVPSNNEQFF
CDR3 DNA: TGTGCCAGCAGCTTAGTCCCTTCCAACAATGAGCAGTTCTTC

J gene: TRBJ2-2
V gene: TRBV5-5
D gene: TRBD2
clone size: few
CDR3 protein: CASRGGLAGMNTGELFF
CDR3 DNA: TGTGCCAGCAGGGGGGGACTAGCGGGAATGAACACCGGGGAGCTGTTTTTT

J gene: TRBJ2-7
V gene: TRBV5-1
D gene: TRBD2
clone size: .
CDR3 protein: CASSPRGGFGQIHEQYF
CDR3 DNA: TGCGCCAGCAGCCCACGGGGGGGGTTCGGACAGATCCACGAGCAGTACTTC

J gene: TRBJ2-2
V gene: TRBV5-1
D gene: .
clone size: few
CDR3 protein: CASSSGTNSNTGELFF
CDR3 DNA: TGCGCCAGCAGCTCGGGGACAAACAGTAACACCGGGGAGCTGTTTTTT

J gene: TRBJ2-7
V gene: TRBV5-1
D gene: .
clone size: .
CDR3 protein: CASSQTSYSYEQYF
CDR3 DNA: TGCGCCAGCAGCCAAACTAGTTATTCCTACGAGCAGTACTTC

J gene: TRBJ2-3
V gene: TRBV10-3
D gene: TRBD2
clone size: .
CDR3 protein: CAISGGGTSGDTQYF
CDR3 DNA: TGTGCCATCAGTGGAGGGGGGACTAGCGGAGATACGCAGTATTTT

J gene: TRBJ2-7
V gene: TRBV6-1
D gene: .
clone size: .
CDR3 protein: CATLRTHSIGEQYF
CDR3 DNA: TGTGCCACCCTTCGAACACACAGCATTGGGGAGCAGTACTTC

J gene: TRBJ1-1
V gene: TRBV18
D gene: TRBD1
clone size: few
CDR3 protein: CASSLGQGMNTEAFF
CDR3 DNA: TGTGCCAGCTCTCTTGGACAGGGGATGAACACTGAAGCTTTCTTT

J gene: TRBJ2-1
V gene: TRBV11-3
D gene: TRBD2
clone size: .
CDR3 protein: CASRRLAVNEQFF
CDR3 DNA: TGTGCCAGCAGAAGACTAGCCGTTAATGAGCAGTTCTTC

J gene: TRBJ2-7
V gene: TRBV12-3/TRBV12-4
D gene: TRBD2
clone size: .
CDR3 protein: CASSLAGTSGRAREQYF
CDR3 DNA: TGTGCCAGCAGTTTAGCGGGGACTAGCGGGAGGGCTAGGGAGCAGTACTTC

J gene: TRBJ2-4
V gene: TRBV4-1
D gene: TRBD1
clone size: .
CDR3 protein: CASSLGQGEKGKNIQYF
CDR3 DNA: TGCGCCAGCAGCCTTGGACAGGGGGAGAAGGGCAAAAACATTCAGTACTTC

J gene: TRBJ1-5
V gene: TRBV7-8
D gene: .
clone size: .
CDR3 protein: CASSLGTGQPQHF
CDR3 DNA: TGTGCCAGCAGCTTAGGTACGGGTCAGCCCCAGCATTTT

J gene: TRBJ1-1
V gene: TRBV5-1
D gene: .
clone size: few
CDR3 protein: CASGRLDTEAFF
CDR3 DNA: TGCGCCAGCGGAAGGTTGGACACTGAAGCTTTCTTT

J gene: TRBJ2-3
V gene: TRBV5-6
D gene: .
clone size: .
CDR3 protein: CASSSTVTPTDTQYF
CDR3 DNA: TGTGCCAGCAGCTCGACAGTAACACCCACAGATACGCAGTATTTT

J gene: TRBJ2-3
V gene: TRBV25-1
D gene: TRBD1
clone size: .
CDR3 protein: CASSEPLTGRVTDTQYF
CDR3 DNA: TGTGCCAGCAGTGAACCCTTGACAGGGCGGGTGACAGATACGCAGTATTTT

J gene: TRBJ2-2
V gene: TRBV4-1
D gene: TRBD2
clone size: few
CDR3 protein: CASSQDPLAGVRVTGELFF
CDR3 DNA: TGCGCCAGCAGCCAAGATCCGCTAGCGGGGGTCAGGGTCACCGGGGAGCTGTTTTTT

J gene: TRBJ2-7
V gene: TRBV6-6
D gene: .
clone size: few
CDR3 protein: CASSYSTSYEQYF
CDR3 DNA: TGTGCCAGCAGTTACTCGACTAGTTACGAGCAGTACTTC

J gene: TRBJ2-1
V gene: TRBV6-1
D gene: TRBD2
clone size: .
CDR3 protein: CASGETGTSGKNEQFF
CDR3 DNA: TGTGCCAGCGGAGAAACCGGGACTAGCGGCAAGAATGAGCAGTTCTTC

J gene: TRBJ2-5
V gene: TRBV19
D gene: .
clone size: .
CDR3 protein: CASSIDGAGRMKTQYF
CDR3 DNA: TGTGCCAGTAGTATAGATGGGGCGGGACGGATGAAGACCCAGTACTTC

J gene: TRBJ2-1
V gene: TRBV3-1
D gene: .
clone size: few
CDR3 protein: CASSQALGGGGYNEQFF
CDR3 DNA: TGTGCCAGCAGCCAAGCACTTGGGGGAGGAGGTTACAATGAGCAGTTCTTC

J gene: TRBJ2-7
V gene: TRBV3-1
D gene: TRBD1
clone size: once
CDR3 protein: CASSHGTGPEQYF
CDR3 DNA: TGTGCCAGCAGCCACGGGACAGGCCCCGAGCAGTACTTC

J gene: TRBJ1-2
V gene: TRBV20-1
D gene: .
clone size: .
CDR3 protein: CSAAITGSRYTF
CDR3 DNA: TGCAGTGCTGCGATTACAGGATCCCGCTACACCTTC

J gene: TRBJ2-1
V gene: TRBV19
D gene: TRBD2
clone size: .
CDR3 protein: CASSYLAGGPSYNEQFF
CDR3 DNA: TGTGCCAGTAGTTACCTAGCGGGAGGGCCCTCCTACAATGAGCAGTTCTTC

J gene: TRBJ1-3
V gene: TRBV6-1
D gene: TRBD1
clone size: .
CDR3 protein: CASSDGTGPGNTIYF
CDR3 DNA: TGTGCCAGCAGCGACGGGACAGGGCCGGGAAACACCATATATTTT

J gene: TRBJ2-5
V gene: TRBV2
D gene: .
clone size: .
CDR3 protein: CASSEGRTSYQETQYF
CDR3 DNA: TGTGCCAGCAGTGAAGGGAGGACCTCGTACCAAGAGACCCAGTACTTC

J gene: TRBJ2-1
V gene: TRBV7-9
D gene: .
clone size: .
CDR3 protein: CASSSAREQFF
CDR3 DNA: TGTGCCAGCAGCTCAGCTCGTGAGCAGTTCTTC

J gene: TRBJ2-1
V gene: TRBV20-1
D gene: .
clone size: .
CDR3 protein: CSASGRYNEQFF
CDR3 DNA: TGCAGTGCTAGTGGCCGATACAATGAGCAGTTCTTC

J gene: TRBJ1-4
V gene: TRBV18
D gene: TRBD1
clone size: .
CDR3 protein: CASSLGQGEREKLFF
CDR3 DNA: TGTGCCAGCTCCCTCGGACAGGGTGAACGCGAAAAACTGTTTTTT

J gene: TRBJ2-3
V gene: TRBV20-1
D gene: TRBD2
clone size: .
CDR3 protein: CSAMQVAGERRRDTQYF
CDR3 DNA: TGCAGTGCTATGCAAGTAGCGGGGGAGAGGAGACGAGATACGCAGTATTTT

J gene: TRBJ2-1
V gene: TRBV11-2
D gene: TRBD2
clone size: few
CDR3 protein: CASSLGLARYNEQFF
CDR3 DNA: TGTGCCAGCAGCTTGGGACTAGCGAGGTACAATGAGCAGTTCTTC

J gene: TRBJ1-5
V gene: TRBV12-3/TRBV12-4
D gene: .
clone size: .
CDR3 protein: CASRTGSYNQPQHF
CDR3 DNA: TGTGCCAGCAGGACCGGGTCCTACAATCAGCCCCAGCATTTT

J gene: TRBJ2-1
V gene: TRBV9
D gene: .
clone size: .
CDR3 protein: CASSVEGWNNEQFF
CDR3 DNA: TGTGCCAGCAGCGTAGAGGGTTGGAACAATGAGCAGTTCTTC

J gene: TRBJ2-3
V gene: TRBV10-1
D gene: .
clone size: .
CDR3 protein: CATRPGLTDTQYF
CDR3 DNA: TGCGCCACCCGGCCCGGGTTGACAGATACGCAGTATTTT

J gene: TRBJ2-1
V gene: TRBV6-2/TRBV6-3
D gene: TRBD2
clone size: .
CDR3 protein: CASSPLAGGFNEQFF
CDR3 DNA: TGTGCCAGCAGCCCTCTAGCGGGGGGCTTTAATGAGCAGTTCTTC

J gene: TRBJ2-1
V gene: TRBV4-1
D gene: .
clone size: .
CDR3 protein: CASSQSPLGMDEQFF
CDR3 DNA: TGCGCCAGCAGCCAGTCCCCATTAGGCATGGATGAGCAGTTCTTC

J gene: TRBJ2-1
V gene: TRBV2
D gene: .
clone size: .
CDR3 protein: CASSENKGSYNEQFF
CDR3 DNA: TGTGCCAGCAGTGAAAATAAGGGTTCTTACAATGAGCAGTTCTTC

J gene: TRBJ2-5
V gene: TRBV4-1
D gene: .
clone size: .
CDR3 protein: CASSQGSPGPKRETQYF
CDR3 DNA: TGCGCCAGCAGCCAAGGTTCTCCGGGCCCAAAACGAGAGACCCAGTACTTC

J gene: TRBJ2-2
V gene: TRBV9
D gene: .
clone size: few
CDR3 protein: CASSVGIAESTGELFF
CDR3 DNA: TGTGCCAGCAGCGTAGGGATAGCGGAGAGCACCGGGGAGCTGTTTTTT

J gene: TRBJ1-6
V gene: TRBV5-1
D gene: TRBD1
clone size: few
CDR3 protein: CASSAGTENSPLHF
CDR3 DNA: TGCGCCAGCAGCGCCGGGACAGAAAATTCACCCCTCCACTTT

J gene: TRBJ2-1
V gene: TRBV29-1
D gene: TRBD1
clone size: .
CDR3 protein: CSVRRQGNEQFF
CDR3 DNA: TGCAGCGTTCGGAGACAGGGGAATGAGCAGTTCTTC

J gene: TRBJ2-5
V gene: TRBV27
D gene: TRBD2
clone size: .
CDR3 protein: CASSASGRAAETQYF
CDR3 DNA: TGTGCCAGCAGCGCTAGCGGGAGGGCCGCAGAGACCCAGTACTTC

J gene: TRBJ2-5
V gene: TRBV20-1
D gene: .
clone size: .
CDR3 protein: CSARAMDRGQETQYF
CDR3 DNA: TGCAGTGCTAGAGCGATGGACCGGGGGCAAGAGACCCAGTACTTC

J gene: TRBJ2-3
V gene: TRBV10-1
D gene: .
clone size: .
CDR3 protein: CASSESSRDTDTQYF
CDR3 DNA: TGCGCCAGCAGTGAGTCGTCTAGAGACACAGATACGCAGTATTTT

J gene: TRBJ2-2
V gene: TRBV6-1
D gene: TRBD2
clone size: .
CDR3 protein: CASRASGAGAGELFF
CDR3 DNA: TGTGCCAGCAGAGCGAGCGGGGCCGGCGCCGGGGAGCTGTTTTTT

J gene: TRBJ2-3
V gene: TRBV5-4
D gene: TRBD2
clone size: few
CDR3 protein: CASTPGGASTDTQYF
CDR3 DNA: TGTGCCAGCACCCCGGGAGGGGCTAGCACAGATACGCAGTATTTT

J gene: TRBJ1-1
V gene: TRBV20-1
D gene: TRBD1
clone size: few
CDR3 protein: CSARGQGMREAFF
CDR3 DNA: TGCAGTGCTAGGGGACAGGGAATGAGGGAAGCTTTCTTT

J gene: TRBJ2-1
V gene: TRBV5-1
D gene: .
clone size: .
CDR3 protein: CASRSGPEQFF
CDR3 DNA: TGCGCCAGCAGGAGTGGACCTGAGCAGTTCTTC